Below are 32 T cell receptor beta chains sequenced from a single sample in a study of chemoradiotherapy in HPV16-positive cancers. Some clones are missing from TCRdb's copy, which holds only in-frame ones; the method was immunoSEQ multiplex PCR. The table has about 16,000 clones, 85% to 90% seen once. The sample was blood, taken from a patient who underwent chemoradiotherapy. These receptors all come from a human donor with HPV-associated anogenital cancer.

The rearrangement links TRBV7-9 to TRBJ1-2; D call uncertain. Trimming stripped 5 bases from V and 1 base from J, with 8 bases between. The V gene's germline CDR1 is SEHNR and CDR2 FQNEAQ (reference sequence). The CDR3 has 13 amino acids. This chain's CDR3 is CASSGSVNYGYTF. The CDR3 DNA is TGTGCCAGCAGCGGGTCAGTTAACTATGGCTACACCTTC.

This clone is a singleton in its sample. The chain carries TRBV30 and TRBJ1-2, with 9 positions matching TRBD1. CDR1 and CDR2 (germline): GTSNPN, SVGIG (reference sequence). The V and J ends lost 2 bases and 3 bases, in that order; junction bases with no gene match: 7. CDR3 size: 15 residues. The CDR3 region has the DNA TGTGCCTGGAGTACACAGGACAGGGGCTACTATGGCTACACCTTC. Its protein product is CAWSTQDRGYYGYTF.

The gene calls are TRBV11-3 and TRBJ2-1; 7 bases map to TRBD2. V was clipped by 0 bases and J by 4 bases; unmatched bases: 6. The V gene's germline CDR1 is SGHNT and CDR2 YENEEA. The CDR3 has 16 amino acids. The CDR3 DNA sequence: TGTGCCAGCAGCTTAGATGGCGGGGGAGGATACAATGAGCAGTTCTTC. It is translated as CASSLDGGGGYNEQFF. Filled out from reference TRBV11-3 and TRBJ2-1, the complete variable domain reads EAGVVQSPRYKIIEKKQPVAFWCNPISGHNTLYWYLQNLGQGPELLIRYENEEAVDDSQLPKDRFSAERLKGVDSTLKIQPAELGDSAVYLCASSLDGGGGYNEQFFGPGTRLTVL.

CDR3 DNA sequence: TGTGCCAGTAGTAGACAGGATACCGAAGGGTTCACCGGGGAGCTGTTTTTT. It translates to CASSRQDTEGFTGELFF. The rearrangement links TRBV19 to TRBJ2-2; TRBD1 is a possible D gene (6 bases). From germline, CDR1 is LNHDA and CDR2 SQIVND (reference sequence). The V end lost 4 bases, the J end lost 4 bases, and 19 bases lay between the germline ends. This CDR3 is built from 17 residues.

This clone was seen a single time. Here the CDR3 reads CASSLLVERDNEQFF. The DNA for the CDR3 is TGTGCCAGCAGTCTCCTGGTGGAGCGGGACAATGAGCAGTTCTTC. The chain carries TRBV28 and TRBJ2-1; D might be TRBD2 (6 bases). Germline V gene data show CDR1 as MDHEN and CDR2 as SYDVKM. Trimming took 5 bases from V and 5 from J, leaving 16 bases between them. The CDR3 sequence is 15 residues long.

The rearrangement links TRBV4-1 to TRBJ2-4; the match to TRBD1 covers 7 bases. J lost 6 bases, V lost 2 bases, and 7 bases had no gene match. Per germline, CDR1 MGHRA and CDR2 YSYEKL. The CDR3 is 15 amino acids. CDR3 DNA: TGCGCCAGCAGCCAAATCCCCACAGGGGTAAACATTCAGTACTTC. It codes for CASSQIPTGVNIQYF.

This sequence joins TRBV5-8 and TRBJ2-7; D uncertain. V lost 0 bases and J 3 bases, leaving 16 bases between the germline ends. Germline CDR1 reads SGHTS; CDR2 reads YDEGEE. The CDR3 runs to 16 residues. CDR3: CASSLARLRAVYEQYF. The CDR3 nucleotides read TGTGCCAGCAGCTTGGCTCGGTTAAGGGCGGTCTACGAGCAGTACTTC.

The rearrangement links TRBV19 to TRBJ2-1; D remains ambiguous. V lost 4 bases, J lost 2 bases, and 12 bases lay in between. In germline, CDR1 is LNHDA, CDR2 SQIVND (reference sequence). The length of the CDR3 is 15 residues. CDR3 loop: CASSTEAQTYNEQFF. DNA for the CDR3: TGTGCCAGTAGTACGGAAGCCCAAACCTACAATGAGCAGTTCTTC.

The chain recombines TRBV27 with TRBJ1-5; TRBD1 agrees at 9 bases. Germline V lookup: CDR1 MNHEY, CDR2 SMNVEV (reference sequence). This CDR3 is 15 amino acids long. Trimming cost V 6 bases and J 0 bases; bases outside gene matches: 3. CDR3 sequence reads: CASRQGAYSNQPQHF. DNA for the CDR3: TGTGCCAGCAGACAGGGGGCTTATAGCAATCAGCCCCAGCATTTT.

The rearrangement uses TRBV6-1 and TRBJ2-5; 13 positions agree with TRBD2. Germline V gives CDR1 MNHNS, CDR2 SASEGT. CDR3 size: 15 residues. Trimming cost V 7 bases and J 5 bases; bases outside gene matches: 7. The CDR3 region has the DNA TGTGCCAGCACTCAACTAGCGGGAGGGCGGGAGACCCAGTACTTC. It is translated as CASTQLAGGRETQYF.

The chain couples TRBV5-1 to TRBJ2-3; no definite D call. Trimming shortened V by 7 bases and J by 7 bases, and 10 bases separated the two germline ends. The CDR3 spans 11 residues. The V gene's germline CDR1 is SGHRS and CDR2 YFSETQ. CDR3 loop: CASSALNTQYF. CDR3 nucleotide sequence: TGCGCCAGCTCCGCCTTGAATACGCAGTATTTT.

The rearrangement joins TRBV25-1 to TRBJ1-2, with TRBD1 identical over 7 bases. Germline CDR1 is MGHDK and CDR2 is SYGVNS. CDR3 length equals 13 residues. The trim removed 3 bases at V and 3 bases at J, leaving 1 base unmatched. The CDR3 DNA reads as TGTGCCAGCAGTGAGGACAGGTACTATGGCTACACCTTC. The encoded protein is CASSEDRYYGYTF.

This chain uses TRBV7-6 with TRBJ2-6; a possible D gene is TRBD1 (5 bases). The germline V gene has CDR1 SGHVS and CDR2 FNYEAQ. V dropped 5 bases and J dropped 0 bases, with 17 bases sitting between them. CDR3 length equals 18 residues. In DNA, the CDR3 is TGTGCCAGCAGCCTTGGACACAACAGAGGCTCTGGGGCCAACGTCCTGACTTTC. Its protein is CASSLGHNRGSGANVLTF. Full variable domain (outside the CDR3, taken from reference TRBV7-6 and TRBJ2-6): GAGVSQSPRYKVTKRGQDVALRCDPISGHVSLYWYRQALGQGPEFLTYFNYEAQQDKSGLPNDRFSAERPEGSISTLTIQRTEQRDSAMYRCASSLGHNRGSGANVLTFGAGSRLTVL.

This chain links TRBV6-4 with TRBJ2-1; TRBD2 matches 10 bases. The ends lost 10 bases at V and 2 bases at J; junction bases unmatched: 11. CDR3 length: 16 residues. Germline V gene sequence: CDR1 MRHNA, CDR2 SNTAGT. The CDR3 spells CATSTSGANPYNEQFF. The CDR3 DNA follows: TGTGCCACTTCCACTAGCGGGGCGAACCCCTACAATGAGCAGTTCTTC.

To note about this clone: Within the sample, other DNA sequences also encode this same CDR3. The V and J genes are TRBV5-1 and TRBJ1-1; 7 bases are shared with TRBD1. V dropped 3 bases and J dropped 1; count of bases not matched to a gene: 3. The CDR3 contains 14 residues. Germline values: CDR1 SGHRS, CDR2 YFSETQ. CDR3 DNA sequence: TGCGCCAGCAGCTCGGGACAGCCGAACACTGAAGCTTTCTTT. Its translation is CASSSGQPNTEAFF.

The rearrangement uses TRBV18 and TRBJ1-4; no reliable D call. V lost 6 bases and J lost 3, with 26 bases in between. This CDR3 is 19 amino acids long. Germline V gene lookup returns CDR1 KGHSH and CDR2 LQKENI. CDR3 amino acids: CASSLPLAGALTANEKLFF. DNA for the CDR3: TGTGCCAGCTCTCTACCCCTGGCAGGCGCCCTTACCGCTAATGAAAAACTGTTTTTT.

The chain recombines TRBV19 with TRBJ2-3; TRBD2 might be the D (5 bases). CDR1 is LNHDA and CDR2 is SQIVND in the germline V gene (reference sequence). V shed 5 bases and J shed 2 bases, with 14 bases lying between them. This CDR3 has 15 residues. The CDR3 protein is CASSLEGATTDTQYF. The CDR3 nucleotides are TGTGCCAGTAGTCTCGAGGGCGCGACCACAGATACGCAGTATTTT.

This sequence joins TRBV28 and TRBJ2-4, with D possibly being TRBD2 (6 bases). Germline assignment: CDR1 MDHEN and CDR2 SYDVKM. V lost 3 bases and J 7 bases, leaving 22 bases between the germline ends. The CDR3 is made up of 17 amino acids. CDR3 in amino acids: CASSFSGWAGTLNIQYF. The CDR3 DNA reads TGTGCCAGCAGTTTTTCAGGCTGGGCAGGGACTCTGAACATTCAGTACTTC. The whole variable domain, remainder taken from reference TRBV28 and TRBJ2-4, is DVKVTQSSRYLVKRTGEKVFLECVQDMDHENMFWYRQDPGLGLRLIYFSYDVKMKEKGDIPEGYSVSREKKERFSLILESASTNQTSMYLCASSFSGWAGTLNIQYFGAGTRLSVL.

The chain links TRBV6-1 to TRBJ1-2; possibly TRBD1 for D (5 bases). CDR1 MNHNS and CDR2 SASEGT come from the germline V gene. Trimming removed 7 bases at V and 8 bases at J, with 11 bases between. CDR3 size: 11 residues. The CDR3 bases are TGTGCCAGCACCCTGGGGGGAGGCTACACCTTC. It codes for CASTLGGGYTF.

In this sample, this clone turned up once. V is TRBV7-9 and J is TRBJ1-1; D unresolved. This CDR3 has 12 residues. Per germline, CDR1 SEHNR and CDR2 FQNEAQ (reference sequence). Trimming cost V 5 bases and J 3 bases, with 7 bases left between them. The CDR3 region is CASSERDTEAFF. DNA for the CDR3: TGTGCCAGCAGCGAAAGGGACACTGAAGCTTTCTTT.

This chain links TRBV5-8 with TRBJ2-5; D is possibly TRBD2 (6 bases). The CDR3 totals 13 residues. Trimming removed 2 bases at V and 9 bases at J, with 14 bases between. Germline V gene data show CDR1 as SGHTS and CDR2 as YDEGEE. The CDR3 sequence is CASSLQVGGAQYF. The DNA of the CDR3 is TGTGCCAGCAGCTTACAGGTTGGAGGGGCCCAGTACTTC.

This rearrangement joins TRBV5-4 to TRBJ2-3; D gene unclear. Trimming stripped 3 bases from V and 5 bases from J, with 13 bases between. Germline-derived CDR1 and CDR2 are SGHNT and YYREEE (reference sequence). There are 14 residues in the CDR3. CDR3 DNA sequence: TGTGCCAGCAGCTGCATAGGGTCTGGAGATACGCAGTATTTT. It codes for CASSCIGSGDTQYF. Looking up the rest from reference TRBV5-4 and TRBJ2-3 gives the full variable domain: ETGVTQSPTHLIKTRGQQVTLRCSSQSGHNTVSWYQQALGQGPQFIFQYYREEENGRGNFPPRFSGLQFPNYSSELNVNALELDDSALYLCASSCIGSGDTQYFGPGTRLTVL.

This chain connects TRBV27 to TRBJ2-1; 8 bases agree with TRBD1. V lost 0 bases to trimming and J lost 5 bases; unmatched junction nucleotides: 3. Looked up from germline, CDR1 is MNHEY and CDR2 is SMNVEV (reference sequence). CDR3 length: 15 residues. CDR3 amino acids: CASSLSQGADNEQFF. DNA for the CDR3: TGTGCCAGCAGTTTATCCCAGGGGGCGGACAATGAGCAGTTCTTC.

V gene TRBV6-4 combines with J gene TRBJ1-6, with TRBD1 identical over 7 bases. The CDR3 spans 14 residues. The trim removed 4 bases at V and 7 bases at J, leaving 4 bases unmatched. Germline CDR1 is MRHNA and CDR2 is SNTAGT. The DNA of the CDR3 is TGTGCCAGCAGTGCCTCGACAGGGAATTCACCCCTCCACTTT. Amino acids: CASSASTGNSPLHF.

The chain is built from TRBV18 and TRBJ1-2; D ambiguous. V was clipped by 0 bases and J by 4 bases, with 9 bases between them. CDR3 size: 14 residues. CDR1 KGHSH and CDR2 LQKENI come from the germline V gene. CDR3 region: CASSPPSLGYGYTF. For the CDR3, the DNA is TGTGCCAGCTCACCACCTAGCTTGGGCTATGGCTACACCTTC. Supplemented by reference TRBV18 and TRBJ1-2, the full variable domain reads NAGVMQNPRHLVRRRGQEARLRCSPMKGHSHVYWYRQLPEEGLKFMVYLQKENIIDESGMPKERFSAEFPKEGPSILRIQQVVRGDSAAYFCASSPPSLGYGYTFGSGTRLTVV.

This chain links TRBV9 with TRBJ1-4, with TRBD1 matching over 7 bases. The CDR3 contains 14 residues. Germline CDR1 is SGDLS and CDR2 is YYNGEE. The junction had 4 bases not matched to a gene; V was cut back by 3 bases and J by 5 bases. CDR3: CASSAGQLNEKLFF. The DNA of the CDR3 is TGTGCCAGCAGCGCGGGACAGTTAAATGAAAAACTGTTTTTT.

This chain links TRBV9 with TRBJ1-4, with 7 bases that match TRBD1. This CDR3 has 14 amino acids. With 1 base clipped from V and 8 bases from J, the junction kept 5 bases outside the gene matches. Per the germline V gene, CDR1 is SGDLS and CDR2 is YYNGEE. In DNA, the CDR3 is TGTGCCAGCAGCGTACAGGGGGAAGGAGAAAAACTGTTTTTT. Its protein product is CASSVQGEGEKLFF.

V is TRBV18 and J is TRBJ1-2; D is possibly TRBD1 (5 bases). Looked up from germline, CDR1 is KGHSH and CDR2 is LQKENI. The CDR3 totals 13 residues. V was clipped by 2 bases and J by 6 bases, with 10 bases between them. In DNA form, the CDR3 reads TGTGCCAGCTCACCAAAGGGGCGTGATGGCTACACCTTC. Protein product: CASSPKGRDGYTF.

The CDR3 spells CASGSGSGYNEQFF. DNA of the CDR3: TGTGCCAGCGGATCTGGGAGTGGTTACAATGAGCAGTTCTTC. The chain has TRBV5-4 and TRBJ2-1; TRBD2 is a possible D gene (5 bases). The CDR3 runs 14 residues. Looked up from germline, CDR1 is SGHNT and CDR2 is YYREEE (reference sequence). V shed 7 bases and J shed 4 bases, with 15 bases lying between them.

The rearrangement joins TRBV7-2 to TRBJ2-1, with 12 bases fitting TRBD2. The CDR3 consists of 16 residues. With 4 bases clipped from V and 3 bases from J, the junction kept 4 bases outside the gene matches. CDR1 and CDR2 from the germline V gene are SGHTA and FQGNSA. The CDR3 coding sequence is TGTGCCAGCAGCTCCCTAGCGGGGGGGCTCTACAATGAGCAGTTCTTC. Protein sequence: CASSSLAGGLYNEQFF.

This clone was counted between two and nine times. The rearrangement joins TRBV5-4 to TRBJ2-7; D might be TRBD1 (5 bases). Deletions cut 4 bases from V and 2 bases from J, with 10 bases between. The CDR3 sequence is 13 residues long. The V gene's germline CDR1 is SGHNT and CDR2 YYREEE (reference sequence). The CDR3 nucleotides are TGTGCCAGCAGCCAGGGCCTTACCTACGAGCAGTACTTC. It is translated as CASSQGLTYEQYF. Using reference TRBV5-4 and TRBJ2-7 for the parts outside the CDR3, the full variable domain is ETGVTQSPTHLIKTRGQQVTLRCSSQSGHNTVSWYQQALGQGPQFIFQYYREEENGRGNFPPRFSGLQFPNYSSELNVNALELDDSALYLCASSQGLTYEQYFGPGTRLTVT.

A single count supports this clone. The chain joins TRBV23-1 to TRBJ1-4; D is perhaps TRBD1 (6 bases). TRBV23-1 is noted as an ORF with a role that remains uncertain. Trimming removed 1 base at V and 4 bases at J, with 16 bases between. The CDR3 has 17 amino acids. CDR3 sequence reads: CASSQFGTPRINEKLFF. The CDR3 DNA reads TGCGCCAGCAGTCAATTCGGGACACCGAGAATTAATGAAAAACTGTTTTTT.